Listed below are T cell receptor beta chains from one sample, sequenced in a study of shared clonotypes between healthy human individuals. Sequenced by immunoSEQ multiplex PCR; TCRdb stores in-frame clones only, minus some. The sample includes roughly 2.1 million clones, 90% to 95% of them seen just once. The specimen was naive CD8+ T cells from PBMCs. Source of these receptors: a man younger than 30 in good health. Some clones in this sample may be carry-over from other donors' samples. The CDR3 runs from the conserved cysteine through the conserved F or W. The D gene is left open where the match is weak. Expanded clones get a size class; other rows say once, few or many, or leave the size out.

cdr3_length j_call d_call v_call clone_size cdr3_nt cdr3_aa
13 TRBJ2-7 NA TRBV28 NA TGTGCCAGCAGCTTTACAGAGGCCTACGAGCAGTACTTC CASSFTEAYEQYF
13 TRBJ1-1 NA TRBV10-3 NA TGTGCCATCAGGGACTCCCTGGGCACTGAAGCTTTCTTT CAIRDSLGTEAFF
13 TRBJ2-3 NA TRBV5-6 NA TGTGCCAGCAGCTTGAGTTACACAGATACGCAGTATTTT CASSLSYTDTQYF
13 TRBJ2-2 NA TRBV25-1 few TGTGCCAGCAGTGGAGGTTGGACCGGGGAGCTGTTTTTT CASSGGWTGELFF
15 TRBJ2-1 TRBD1 TRBV7-9 NA TGTGCCAGCAGCAGCTTCGGGACAGGGGAAGGAGAGCAGTTCTTC CASSSFGTGEGEQFF
14 TRBJ1-1 NA TRBV6-5 NA TGTGCCAGCAGTATGACTGGCGAGAACACTGAAGCTTTCTTT CASSMTGENTEAFF
14 TRBJ2-7 NA TRBV5-4 NA TGTGCCAGCAGCTTGTTTGGGAGCTCCTACGAGCAGTACTTC CASSLFGSSYEQYF
15 TRBJ2-2 TRBD2 TRBV4-3 NA TGCGCCAGCAGCCAAGAGTGGGGGGGAACCGGGGAGCTGTTTTTT CASSQEWGGTGELFF
15 TRBJ2-5 TRBD2 TRBV28 NA TGTGCCAGCACTCTCTCTCCGGGACTACAAGAGACCCAGTACTTC CASTLSPGLQETQYF
16 TRBJ2-7 TRBD2 TRBV6-1 NA TGTGCCAGCAGTGTTCATAGAATAGCGGGAGGAGGTGAGCAGTACTTC CASSVHRIAGGGEQYF
11 TRBJ2-7 NA TRBV28 NA TGTGCCAGCAGCCCGGTTAGTGAGCAGTACTTC CASSPVSEQYF
13 TRBJ2-3 NA TRBV7-9 NA TGTGCCAATACACCGCCGAGCACAGATACGCAGTATTTT CANTPPSTDTQYF
14 TRBJ2-7 TRBD1 TRBV19 NA TGTGCCAGTAGTAGCCGGGACAGCTACTACGAGCAGTACTTC CASSSRDSYYEQYF
16 TRBJ2-7 TRBD2 TRBV28 NA TGTGCCAGCAATATCGGGACTAGCGGGAGGGCCCGCGAGCAGTACTTC CASNIGTSGRAREQYF
17 TRBJ2-5 NA TRBV5-1 NA TGCGCCAGCAGCCGAACCACGATCCAGGGGATAGGGGAGACCCAGTACTTC CASSRTTIQGIGETQYF
15 TRBJ2-1 TRBD2 TRBV12-5 NA TGTGCTAGTGGTTTTTGGACTAGCGGGAGAAATGAGCAGTTCTTC CASGFWTSGRNEQFF
15 TRBJ1-5 TRBD1 TRBV9 NA TGTGCCAGCAGCTACGGAGGGGGCGCGGGTCAGCCCCAGCATTTT CASSYGGGAGQPQHF
15 TRBJ1-5 TRBD1 TRBV19 NA TGTGCCAGTAGTTGGGGACAGGGGTACAATCAGCCCCAGCATTTT CASSWGQGYNQPQHF
15 TRBJ1-2 TRBD1 TRBV5-1 NA TGCGCCAGCAGCCCAAGGACAGGAGCTAACTATGGCTACACCTTC CASSPRTGANYGYTF
13 TRBJ1-5 NA TRBV28 NA TGTGCCAGCAGTTCCGAAACCGATCAGCCCCAGCATTTT CASSSETDQPQHF